These 28 T cell receptor beta chains were all obtained from the same sample, sequenced in a study of T cells after yellow fever vaccination. TCRdb used MiXCR to reprocess the 5' RACE reads, holding one entry per CDR3 protein. The table has approximately 250,000 distinct CDR3 sequences, around 4.9% seen once; the top ten hold roughly 3.3%. The material was CD4+ T cells sorted from PBMCs, obtained on the day of the yellow fever booster vaccination. These receptors were obtained from a man younger than 30 who received the YFV17D yellow fever vaccine.

This clonotype has just a few counts. The rearrangement links TRBV20-1 to TRBJ2-7; TRBD1 agrees at 10 bases. V shed 6 bases, J shed 3 bases, and the junction held 8 bases outside the gene matches. The CDR3 runs 14 residues. CDR1 is DFQATT, CDR2 SNEGSKA, per germline (reference sequence). CDR3 loop: CSARRQGAGYEQYF. The CDR3 DNA is TGCAGTGCCAGAAGACAGGGGGCCGGCTACGAGCAGTACTTC.

This clonotype has a handful of counts. CDR3 region: CATSGSPGTGEVSGANVLTF. CDR3 DNA: TGTGCCACCAGTGGTTCCCCGGGGACAGGGGAAGTCTCTGGGGCCAACGTCCTGACTTTC. The chain combines TRBV24-1 with TRBJ2-6, with 10 bases that match TRBD1. Germline CDR1 is KGHDR and CDR2 is SFDVKD. This CDR3 contains 20 residues. The V segment lost 5 bases and the J segment 0 bases; nucleotides outside the gene matches: 12.

The chain carries TRBV12-5 and TRBJ2-3; 8 positions agree with TRBD1. V dropped 7 bases and J dropped 1; count of bases not matched to a gene: 7. This CDR3 comprises 15 residues. Germline CDR1 is LGHNT and CDR2 is FRNRAP. The CDR3, as DNA: TGTGCTAGTGCCAGGGGGCAGGGAGGCACAGATACGCAGTATTTT. Amino acids: CASARGQGGTDTQYF.

With respect to this clonotype: The junction and the germline gene differ at one end; a read error may be behind it. The chain combines TRBV28 with TRBJ1-1; TRBD1 is a possible D gene (5 bases). Per germline, CDR1 MDHEN and CDR2 SYDVKM. The CDR3 totals 14 residues. This CDR3 reads CASSRDFMNTEAIF. CDR3 sequence (DNA): TGTGCCAGCAGTCGGGACTTCATGAACACTGAAGCTATCTTT.

The rearrangement uses TRBV5-6 and TRBJ2-1; tentatively, D is TRBD1 (6 bases). Trimming shortened V by 2 bases and J by 12 bases, and 9 bases separated the two germline ends. The CDR3 totals 11 residues. CDR1 and CDR2 from the germline V gene are SGHDT and YYEEEE. In DNA form, the CDR3 reads TGTGCCAGCAGCTTCTCCAGGGGGCAGTTCTTC. Its protein product is CASSFSRGQFF.

The rearrangement joins TRBV6-1 to TRBJ2-3; TRBD2 agrees at 9 bases. The CDR3 is made up of 15 amino acids. V was pared by 2 bases and J by 5 bases, with 5 bases of the junction left unmatched. Germline values: CDR1 MNHNS, CDR2 SASEGT. The CDR3 nucleotides are TGTGCCAGCAGTGAACTTAGCGGGGGTAAAGATACGCAGTATTTT. Protein sequence: CASSELSGGKDTQYF.

This clonotype showed up just a few times. V is TRBV7-3 and J is TRBJ1-1; the D gene is possibly TRBD1 (6 bases). V was pared by 5 bases and J by 3 bases, with 19 bases between. The CDR3 is 16 amino acids. Germline CDR1 SGHTA, CDR2 FQGTGA. The DNA for the CDR3 is TGTGCCAGCAGCGTCAATCCGGGACAAGCTTACACTGAAGCTTTCTTT. This codes for CASSVNPGQAYTEAFF.

This clonotype was observed at least ten times. This chain uses TRBV14 with TRBJ2-1; TRBD1 matches 7 bases. Germline V gene lookup returns CDR1 SGHDN and CDR2 FVKESK. This CDR3 contains 15 residues. V lost 5 bases and J lost 5; bases outside the gene matches: 9. The CDR3 DNA reads as TGTGCCAGCAGCTCGTTCTTCGACAGGGACAATGAGCAGTTCTTC. This encodes CASSSFFDRDNEQFF.

This clonotype was counted a few times. The rearrangement links TRBV20-1 to TRBJ2-7; TRBD2 matches at 7 bases. From germline, CDR1 is DFQATT and CDR2 SNEGSKA (reference sequence). J was trimmed by 0 bases and V by 1 base; bases with no gene match: 3. The CDR3 is 14 residues long. CDR3 DNA: TGCAGTGCTAGAGGACTAGCTCTCTCCTACGAGCAGTACTTC. Its translation: CSARGLALSYEQYF.

The rearrangement joins TRBV9 to TRBJ1-1, with TRBD1 identical over 9 bases. Germline lookup yields CDR1 SGDLS and CDR2 YYNGEE. The CDR3 contains 13 residues. The ends lost 2 bases at V and 4 bases at J; junction bases unmatched: 0. In nucleotides, the CDR3 is TGTGCCAGCAGCGTGACAGGGGGCACTGAAGCTTTCTTT. Protein sequence: CASSVTGGTEAFF. The entire variable domain, with the rest obtained from reference TRBV9 and TRBJ1-1, is as follows: DSGVTQTPKHLITATGQRVTLRCSPRSGDLSVYWYQQSLDQGLQFLIQYYNGEERAKGNILERFSAQQFPDLHSELNLSSLELGDSALYFCASSVTGGTEAFFGQGTRLTVV.

This clonotype came up a few times. The germline gene is not matched at one end of the junction; a read error may be the cause. The chain combines TRBV10-3 with TRBJ1-5; 8 bases agree with TRBD1. Germline V gene data show CDR1 as ENHRY and CDR2 as SYGVKD. The CDR3 totals 17 residues. The CDR3 is CAISATTGTGSHQPQHF. CDR3 sequence (DNA): TGTGCCATCAGTGCGACCACCGGGACAGGTAGCCATCAGCCCCAGCATTTT.

This rearrangement joins TRBV24-1 to TRBJ1-2; TRBD1 matches at 7 bases. This CDR3 has 14 amino acids. CDR1 is KGHDR, CDR2 SFDVKD, per germline. Trimming at V came to 3 bases and at J to 6 bases, leaving 6 bases not matched to a gene. In DNA, the CDR3 is TGTGCCACCAGTGATCCCCCACAGGGGAATGGCTACACCTTC. Translating gives CATSDPPQGNGYTF.

The rearrangement links TRBV20-1 to TRBJ1-1, with a weak D call TRBD1 (5 bases). Trimming pared 6 bases from V and 1 base from J, leaving 9 bases between. CDR1 is DFQATT and CDR2 is SNEGSKA in the germline V gene (reference sequence). The CDR3 contains 12 residues. The CDR3 here is CSAVGGNTEAFF. The CDR3 region has the DNA TGCAGTGCCGTCGGGGGGAACACTGAAGCTTTCTTT.

The V call is TRBV5-1, the J call TRBJ1-1; D is ambiguous. Trimming cost V 4 bases and J 1 base, with 17 bases left between them. This CDR3 has 16 residues. CDR1 is SGHRS and CDR2 is YFSETQ in the germline V gene. As DNA, the CDR3 is TGCGCCAGCAGCGCCGAGCGGGGTCCAAAGAACACTGAAGCTTTCTTT. Translation: CASSAERGPKNTEAFF.

This clonotype has a count of ten or more. DNA of the CDR3: TGTGCCATCAGTGATAGGACAGCCGGGCGAGGGCAGTTCTTC. Amino acids: CAISDRTAGRGQFF. The chain employs TRBV10-3 and TRBJ2-1, with TRBD1 as a possible D gene (6 bases). The ends were cut back, 3 bases at V and 12 bases at J, with 18 bases in the middle. This CDR3 spans 14 amino acids. Germline CDR1 is ENHRY and CDR2 is SYGVKD.

This clonotype was seen repeatedly, ten times or more. The genes are TRBV4-1 and TRBJ1-5; a weak D match, TRBD1 (6 bases). V gave up 1 base and J gave up 10 bases, with 20 bases separating them. Germline loops: CDR1 MGHRA, CDR2 YSYEKL. The CDR3 is made up of 16 amino acids. CDR3 sequence: CASSQGGQRLSNPQHF. DNA of the CDR3: TGCGCCAGCAGCCAAGGAGGACAGCGCCTTAGTAATCCCCAGCATTTT.

This clonotype has at least ten counts. V and J are TRBV5-4 and TRBJ2-1; 9 bases fit TRBD2. Germline V gene lookup returns CDR1 SGHNT and CDR2 YYREEE (reference sequence). With 7 bases clipped from V and 7 bases from J, the junction kept 12 bases outside the gene matches. The CDR3 covers 15 residues. In DNA, the CDR3 is TGTGCCAGCTCGGGTTCGCGGGGGGGTTGGAATGAGCAGTTCTTC. Residues: CASSGSRGGWNEQFF.

The sample holds many counts of this clonotype. The rearrangement links TRBV12-3 or TRBV12-4 to TRBJ1-2; D gene ambiguous. The V end lost 3 bases, the J end lost 8 bases, and 4 bases lay between the germline ends. CDR3 length equals 10 residues. The CDR3 loop is CASSFSGYTF. As DNA, the CDR3 is TGTGCCAGCAGTTTTTCCGGCTACACCTTC.

In this sample, this clonotype turned up many times. One junction end does not reproduce the germline sequence, and a read error may be involved. The J gene is TRBJ2-1, the V gene TRBV6-1; TRBD1 is a possible D gene (6 bases). In germline, CDR1 is MNHNS, CDR2 SASEGT. The CDR3 is made up of 12 amino acids. This CDR3 reads CASSDGTPTYYF. CDR3 DNA sequence: TGTGCCAGCAGTGACGGGACACCAACCTACTACTTC.

At least ten counts were recorded for this clonotype. The chain couples TRBV5-1 to TRBJ2-2, with D maybe TRBD1 (6 bases). Per the germline V gene, CDR1 is SGHRS and CDR2 is YFSETQ. The V gene lost 4 bases and the J gene lost 4 bases, with 14 bases spanning the gap. The CDR3 loop spans 15 amino acids. This CDR3 reads CASSPGDTGTGELFF. CDR3 DNA sequence: TGCGCCAGCAGCCCCGGGGACACTGGCACCGGGGAGCTGTTTTTT.

The sample holds a few counts of this clonotype. The gene calls are TRBV7-2 and TRBJ1-2; tentatively, D is TRBD1 (5 bases). Germline CDR1 SGHTA, CDR2 FQGNSA. Trimming left V 5 bases short and J 5 bases short, with 15 bases between. This CDR3 has 14 amino acids. The CDR3 DNA reads as TGTGCCAGCAGCGCGTACGGGACGGATTATGGCTACACCTTC. It yields the protein CASSAYGTDYGYTF.

The CDR3 DNA reads as TGCGCCAGCAGCTTGGGAGTTAGCTCTCGAGAGACCCAGTACTTC. Translated, it gives CASSLGVSSRETQYF. The chain links TRBV5-1 to TRBJ2-5, with D hard to call. Germline loops: CDR1 SGHRS, CDR2 YFSETQ. This CDR3 is 15 amino acids long. Trimming stripped 0 bases from V and 4 bases from J, with 13 bases between.

In its sample, this clonotype was seen many times. In DNA, the CDR3 is TGCAGTGCTAGAGGTGCCCCTCGGGGCGAGCCCCAGCATTTT. It encodes CSARGAPRGEPQHF. This rearrangement joins TRBV20-1 to TRBJ1-5; a weak D match, TRBD1 (5 bases). The CDR3 loop spans 14 amino acids. Trimming took 1 base from V and 8 from J, leaving 15 bases between them. Germline CDR1 reads DFQATT; CDR2 reads SNEGSKA (reference sequence).

This clonotype was counted many times. V and J are TRBV5-5 and TRBJ1-5; TRBD1 might be the D (6 bases). The CDR3 has 14 amino acids. The V end was cut by 2 bases, the J end by 3 bases, with 9 bases between. Germline CDR1 and CDR2: SGHKS and YYEKEE (reference sequence). CDR3 DNA sequence: TGTGCCAGCAGCTTAGACAGGAACAATCAGCCCCAGCATTTT. Translation: CASSLDRNNQPQHF.

This clonotype came up many times. This chain links TRBV5-6 with TRBJ2-1; a weak D match, TRBD2 (7 bases). CDR3 length equals 15 residues. V dropped 2 bases and J dropped 4 bases, with 13 bases sitting between them. Germline lookup yields CDR1 SGHDT and CDR2 YYEEEE. CDR3 DNA sequence: TGTGCCAGCAGCTTCGGGGGGCGGAGATACAATGAGCAGTTCTTC. It translates to CASSFGGRRYNEQFF.

This clonotype was detected only a few times. J is TRBJ1-6 and V is TRBV12-5, with TRBD1 as a possible D gene (5 bases). Per the germline V gene, CDR1 is LGHNT and CDR2 is FRNRAP. The CDR3 runs 14 residues. Trimming pared 1 base from V and 10 bases from J, leaving 11 bases between. The CDR3 DNA reads as TGTGCTAGTGGTTTGGGGGACCTCTGGTCACCCCTCCACTTT. It is translated as CASGLGDLWSPLHF.

V gene TRBV7-2 combines with J gene TRBJ2-5; D possibly corresponds to TRBD1 (6 bases). Germline assignment: CDR1 SGHTA and CDR2 FQGNSA. V lost 7 bases and J lost 4, with 16 bases in between. This CDR3 is built from 14 residues. The CDR3 DNA is TGTGCCAGCACCCCTTGCGAAGGGGGAGAGACCCAGTACTTC. Translation: CASTPCEGGETQYF.

In its sample, this clonotype was seen a few times. The CDR3 spells CASSLGVGGLGETQYF. CDR3 bases: TGTGCCAGCAGCTTAGGAGTTGGGGGCTTAGGAGAGACCCAGTACTTC. This chain uses TRBV11-3 with TRBJ2-5; maybe TRBD1 (6 bases). This CDR3 has 16 residues. V gave up 1 base and J gave up 4 bases, with 16 bases separating them. Germline CDR1 SGHNT, CDR2 YENEEA.